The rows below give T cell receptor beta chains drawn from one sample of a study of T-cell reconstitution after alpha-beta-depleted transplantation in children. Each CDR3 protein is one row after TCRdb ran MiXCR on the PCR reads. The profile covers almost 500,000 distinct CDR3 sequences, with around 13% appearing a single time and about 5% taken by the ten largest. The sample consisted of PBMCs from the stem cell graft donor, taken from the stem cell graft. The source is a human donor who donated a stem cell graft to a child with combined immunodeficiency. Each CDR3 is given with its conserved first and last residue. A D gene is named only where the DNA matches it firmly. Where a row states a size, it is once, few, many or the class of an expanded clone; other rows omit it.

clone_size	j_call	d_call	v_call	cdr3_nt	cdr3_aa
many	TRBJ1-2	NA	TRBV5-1	TGCGCCAGCAGCTATGGAGGGCAGGGCTATGGCTACACCTTC	CASSYGGQGYGYTF
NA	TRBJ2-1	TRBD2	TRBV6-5	TGTGCCAGCAGTTACTTAAGTGCTAGCGGGGGTCCCACTTACAATGAGCAGTTCTTC	CASSYLSASGGPTYNEQFF
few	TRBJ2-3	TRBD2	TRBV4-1	TGCGCCAGCAGCCAAGAGCCGCCGGGACTAGTGTCAGATACGCAGTATTTT	CASSQEPPGLVSDTQYF
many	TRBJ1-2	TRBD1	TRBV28	TGTGCCAGCAGCCAGGGGGTTAACTATGGCTACACCTTC	CASSQGVNYGYTF
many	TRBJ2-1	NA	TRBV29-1	TGCAGCGTTGCGTATTACAATGAGCAGTTCTTC	CSVAYYNEQFF
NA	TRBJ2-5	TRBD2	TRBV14	TGTGCCAGCAGCCCCGGGAAGGGACTACGGGGTGAGACCCAGTACTTC	CASSPGKGLRGETQYF
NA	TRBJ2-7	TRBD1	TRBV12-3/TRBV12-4	TGTGCCAGCAGTAACTACAGGGGGCTGATTTCCTACGAGCAGTACTTC	CASSNYRGLISYEQYF
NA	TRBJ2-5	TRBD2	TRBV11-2	TGTGCCAGCAGCCGTAGCGGGGGGAAAGAGACCCAGTACTTC	CASSRSGGKETQYF
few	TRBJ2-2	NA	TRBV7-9	TGTGCCAGCAGCCCCCCCATATACGGGGAGCTGTTTTTT	CASSPPIYGELFF
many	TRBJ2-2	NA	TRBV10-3	TGTGCCATCAGCTCTGGAACCGGGGAGCTGTTTTTT	CAISSGTGELFF
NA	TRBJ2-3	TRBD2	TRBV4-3	TGCGCCAGCAGCCAAGTTGGACTAGCGGGAGAGGCTACGCAGTATTTT	CASSQVGLAGEATQYF
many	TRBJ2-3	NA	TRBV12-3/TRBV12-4	TGCGCCAGCAGCTTGTCTAGCACAGATACGCAGTATTTT	CASSLSSTDTQYF
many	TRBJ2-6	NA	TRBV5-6	TGTGCCAGCACACGATGGGCAGGGAGCTCTGGGGCCAACGTCCTGACTTTC	CASTRWAGSSGANVLTF
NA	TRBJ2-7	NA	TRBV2	TGTGCCAGCAGTGATATGGCACTCTACGAGCAGTACTTC	CASSDMALYEQYF
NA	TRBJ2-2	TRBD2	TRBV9	TGTGCCAGCAGCCAAAGCGGGAGTCGGAGCACCGGGGAGCTGTTTTTT	CASSQSGSRSTGELFF
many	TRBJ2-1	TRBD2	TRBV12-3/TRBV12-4	TGTGCCAGCAGTACAACTAGCGGGAAAGGCAATGAGCAGTTCTTC	CASSTTSGKGNEQFF
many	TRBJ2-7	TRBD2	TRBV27	TGTGCCAGCAGTTTTAGCGGGAGTTACGAGCAGTACTTC	CASSFSGSYEQYF
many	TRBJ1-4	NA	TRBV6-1	TGTGCCAGCAGTAGACAGCGGAACGAAAAACTGTTTTTT	CASSRQRNEKLFF
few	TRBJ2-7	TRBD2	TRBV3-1	TGTGCCAGCAGCCAAGGCGGGGGGCCCTCCTACGAGCAGTACTTC	CASSQGGGPSYEQYF
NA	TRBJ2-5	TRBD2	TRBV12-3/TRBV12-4	TGTGCCAGCAGTCTGCGGTATAGCGGGAGTCAGAAGACCCAGTACTTC	CASSLRYSGSQKTQYF
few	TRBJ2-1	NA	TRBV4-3	TGCGCCAGCAGCCAAGGGACAGGGAGGGACAATGAGCAGTTCTTC	CASSQGTGRDNEQFF
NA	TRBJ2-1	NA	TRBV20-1	TGCAGTGCTAGTCAACACGGGGGCACTGAGCAGTTCTTC	CSASQHGGTEQFF
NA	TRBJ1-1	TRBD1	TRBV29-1	TGCAGCGTTGAAGATCCAGGGGGACAGGGGGCAAGGTGGACTGAAGCTTTCTTT	CSVEDPGGQGARWTEAFF
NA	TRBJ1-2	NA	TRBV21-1	TGTGCCAGCAGCAAAGAAGGCGCAGGGAAGATCTTTCACTATGGCTACACCTTC	CASSKEGAGKIFHYGYTF
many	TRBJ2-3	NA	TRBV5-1	TGCGCCAGCAGTGGGCGCCGAGGAACAGATACGCAGTATTTT	CASSGRRGTDTQYF
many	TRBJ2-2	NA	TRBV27	TGTGCCAGCAGTTCTCGGACAGTCTCGACCGGGGAGCTGTTTTTT	CASSSRTVSTGELFF
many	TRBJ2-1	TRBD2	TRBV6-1	TGTGCCAGCAGGACGCTTAGCGGGGAGTACAATGAGCAGTTCTTC	CASRTLSGEYNEQFF
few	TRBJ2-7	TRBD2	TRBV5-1	TGCGCCAGCGTTGGAGGACTAGCGGAGAGCTACGAGCAGTACTTC	CASVGGLAESYEQYF
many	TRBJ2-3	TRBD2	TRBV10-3	TGTGCCATCAGAGCGGGAGGTTGGGCAGATACGCAGTATTTT	CAIRAGGWADTQYF
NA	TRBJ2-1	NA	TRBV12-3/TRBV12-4	TGTGCCAGCAAAGGCGGGGGCGGGCAGTTCTTC	CASKGGGGQFF
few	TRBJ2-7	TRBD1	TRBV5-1	TGCGCCAGCAGCTCCAACCCGGGACAGGGGTCCTACGAGCAGTACTTC	CASSSNPGQGSYEQYF
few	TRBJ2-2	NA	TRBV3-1	TGTGCCAGCAGACCAGGGCCGAAAAACACCGGGGAGCTGTTTTTT	CASRPGPKNTGELFF
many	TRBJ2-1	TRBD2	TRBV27	TGTGCCAGCAGTTTATCCCCAAAAGCGGGAGGGTACAATGAGCAGTTCTTC	CASSLSPKAGGYNEQFF
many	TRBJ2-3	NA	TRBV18	TGTGCCAGCAGCCCATCCGGGACAGATACGCAGTATTTT	CASSPSGTDTQYF
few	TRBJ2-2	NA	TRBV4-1	TGCGCCAGCAGCCAAGGGACCCAGGGAAGCACCGGGGAGCTGTTTTTT	CASSQGTQGSTGELFF
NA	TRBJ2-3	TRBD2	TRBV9	TGTGCCAGCAGCGTAGATACTAGCGGGAAGACAGATACGCAGTATTTT	CASSVDTSGKTDTQYF
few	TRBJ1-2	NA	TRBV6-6	TGTGCCAGCAGTTACTCGTCCGGGTTGAGGTTC	CASSYSSGLRF
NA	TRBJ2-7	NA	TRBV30	TGTGCCTGGAGTCGCCGGGGAACACCCTCCTACGAGCAGTACTTC	CAWSRRGTPSYEQYF
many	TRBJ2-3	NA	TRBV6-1	TGTGCCAGCATGGAGGGGGGGCTAGGTACGCAGTATTTT	CASMEGGLGTQYF
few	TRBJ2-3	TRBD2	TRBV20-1	TGCAGTGCTCAAACTAGCGGGAGAGCAGATACGCAGTATTTT	CSAQTSGRADTQYF
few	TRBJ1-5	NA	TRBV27	TGTGCCAGCAGCCCTCGCCGGACGATGGGACCCCAGCATTTT	CASSPRRTMGPQHF
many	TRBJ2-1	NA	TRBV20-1	TGCAGTGCTAGAGGGGAGGGGGATTCTAGTGAGCAGTTCTTC	CSARGEGDSSEQFF
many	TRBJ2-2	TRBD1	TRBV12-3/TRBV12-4	TGTGCCAGCATCGGTGACAGGGCCACCGGGGAGCTGTTTTTT	CASIGDRATGELFF
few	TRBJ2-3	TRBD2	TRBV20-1	TGCAGTGCTAGAGGTCAGACTAGCGGGGGCCGAGATACGCAGTATTTT	CSARGQTSGGRDTQYF
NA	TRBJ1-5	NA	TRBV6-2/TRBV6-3	TGTGCCAGCAGTTACTGGGGAGGTAGCAATCAGCCCCAGCATTTT	CASSYWGGSNQPQHF
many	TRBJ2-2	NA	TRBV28	TGTGCCAGCAGTTTCAGCGGGACAGGTTGGACCGGGGAGCTGTTTTTT	CASSFSGTGWTGELFF
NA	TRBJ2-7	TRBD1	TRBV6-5	TGTGCCAGCAGTTCCATCGGCCCTCCCCGAAGGGACAGGGGTTACGAGCAGTACTTC	CASSSIGPPRRDRGYEQYF
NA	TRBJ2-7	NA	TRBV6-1	TGTGCCAGTAAGACAGACCAGGCAGGCGAGCAGTACTTC	CASKTDQAGEQYF
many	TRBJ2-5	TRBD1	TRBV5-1	TGCGCCAGCAGCCTAGGACAGGGTGGCGAGACCCAGTACTTC	CASSLGQGGETQYF
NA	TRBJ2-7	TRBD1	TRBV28	TGTGCCAGCAGTGGATACCGGGACAGGCTATACGAGCAGTACTTC	CASSGYRDRLYEQYF
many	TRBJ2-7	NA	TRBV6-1	TGTGCCAGCAGTCGTGGGGACACCTACGAGCAGTACTTC	CASSRGDTYEQYF
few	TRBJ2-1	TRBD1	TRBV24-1	TGTGCCACCAGTGGCCCAACGGGACAGGGGCCCTACAATGAGCAGTTCTTC	CATSGPTGQGPYNEQFF
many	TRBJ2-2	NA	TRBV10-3	TGTGCCATCAGTGAGGGTGGGAGGAACACCGGGGAGCTGTTTTTT	CAISEGGRNTGELFF
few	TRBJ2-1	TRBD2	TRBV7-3	TGTGCCAGCAGCATGAGCGGGAGCTCCTACAATGAGCAGTTCTTC	CASSMSGSSYNEQFF
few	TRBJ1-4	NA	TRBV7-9	TGTGCCAGCAGCTTCCTCTTGGGACCCCTGTTTTTT	CASSFLLGPLFF
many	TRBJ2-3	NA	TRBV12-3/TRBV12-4	TGTGCCAGCATCCCTGACACAACAGATACGCAGTATTTT	CASIPDTTDTQYF
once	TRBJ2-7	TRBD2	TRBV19	TGTGCCAGTAGTATTCGACTAGCGGCAACCTACGAGCAGTACTTC	CASSIRLAATYEQYF